This T cell receptor beta chain is from a study of T cell responses to AZD1222 COVID-19 vaccine. Study conclusions and caveats: Donor demographics were predominantly white British with a female majority; clonal diversity may be underestimated. Repertoires were sampled only after the peak T cell response. Spike as a whole was targeted by vaccine-associated CD4 TCRs, dominant at 160-218 and 743-854.

For this clone: Its specificity is not known.

CDR3 length equals 16 residues. Looked up from germline, CDR1 is LNHDA and CDR2 is SQIVND (reference sequence). The ends lost 7 bases at V and 8 bases at J; junction bases unmatched: 16. Produced via immunoSEQ multiplex PCR; TCRdb's table is partial and in-frame only. This sample has 99,000 or so clones, with 70% to 90% found just once. This receptor was identified in an adult in good health. The chain recombines TRBV19 with TRBJ1-3; 8 bases agree with TRBD1. Sequences were derived from peripheral blood, sampled on day 0 of AZD1222 vaccination. CDR3 residues: CASTLRGDRRRDTIYF. CDR3 nucleotide sequence: TGTGCCAGTACTCTTAGGGGGGACAGGCGTCGCGACACCATATATTTT.